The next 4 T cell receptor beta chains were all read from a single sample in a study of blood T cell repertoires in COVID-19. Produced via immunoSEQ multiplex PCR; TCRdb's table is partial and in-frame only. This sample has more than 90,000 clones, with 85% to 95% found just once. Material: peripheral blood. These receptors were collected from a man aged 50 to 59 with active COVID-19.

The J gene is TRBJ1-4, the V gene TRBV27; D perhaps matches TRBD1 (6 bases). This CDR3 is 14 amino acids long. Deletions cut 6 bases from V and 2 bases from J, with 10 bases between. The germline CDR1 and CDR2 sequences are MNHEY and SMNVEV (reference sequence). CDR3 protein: CASSQGWTNEKLFF. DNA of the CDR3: TGTGCCAGCAGCCAGGGGTGGACTAATGAAAAACTGTTTTTT.

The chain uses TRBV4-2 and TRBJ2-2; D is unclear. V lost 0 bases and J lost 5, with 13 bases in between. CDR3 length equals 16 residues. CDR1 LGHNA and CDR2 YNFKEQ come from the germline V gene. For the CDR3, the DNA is TGTGCCAGCAGCCAAGAAGGAGACGCTGGGACCGGGGAGCTGTTTTTT. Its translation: CASSQEGDAGTGELFF.

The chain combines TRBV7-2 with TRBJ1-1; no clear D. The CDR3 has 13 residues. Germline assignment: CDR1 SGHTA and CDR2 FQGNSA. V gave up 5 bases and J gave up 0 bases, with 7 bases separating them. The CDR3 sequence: CASSARLNTEAFF. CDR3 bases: TGTGCCAGCAGCGCCCGGTTGAACACTGAAGCTTTCTTT.

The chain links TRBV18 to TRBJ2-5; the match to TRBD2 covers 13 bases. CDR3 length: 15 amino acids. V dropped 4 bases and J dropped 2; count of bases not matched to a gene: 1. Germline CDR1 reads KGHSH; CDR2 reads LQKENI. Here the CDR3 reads CASSRTSGSQETQYF. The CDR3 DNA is TGTGCCAGCTCACGGACTAGCGGGAGTCAAGAGACCCAGTACTTC. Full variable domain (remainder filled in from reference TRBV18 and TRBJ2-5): NAGVMQNPRHLVRRRGQEARLRCSPMKGHSHVYWYRQLPEEGLKFMVYLQKENIIDESGMPKERFSAEFPKEGPSILRIQQVVRGDSAAYFCASSRTSGSQETQYFGPGTRLLVL.